This T cell receptor (beta chain) was recovered during a study of cytomegalovirus exposure and HLA in healthy donors. Whole-study findings and limits: Confirmation in vitro established that a few CMV-associated chains were specific for CMV antigens.

As for this clone: Its target is unknown.

The germline V gene has CDR1 SGHTA and CDR2 FQGTGA. With 2 bases removed from V and 4 bases from J, the gap between germline ends came to 9 bases. The CDR3 has 15 amino acids. Data came from immunoSEQ multiplex PCR; TCRdb stores just in-frame clones and leaves some out. Altogether about 140,000 clones are present, 88% being singletons, with the ten largest covering 7.9%. The specimen was PBMCs. V is TRBV7-3 and J is TRBJ1-6, with TRBD1 as a possible D gene (5 bases). The sequence came from a woman between 18 and 29 years old in good health and CMV-seropositive. CDR3: CASSLDSRYNSPLHF. The DNA for the CDR3 is TGTGCCAGCAGCTTAGACAGCCGATATAATTCACCCCTCCACTTT.